Shown below are 18 T cell receptor beta chains from a single sample sequenced in a study of Graves' ophthalmopathy and Graves' hyperthyroidism. The study amplified TCR beta CDR3 regions using RNA transcripts. RT-PCR was first run with HTBI primers, then multiplex PCR in a second round. A single record per CDR3 protein comes from TCRdb applying MiXCR to the multiplex PCR reads. Of some 380,000 distinct CDR3 sequences listed, 15% to 19% are singletons. Sequencing was performed on peripheral blood. These receptors were collected from a woman aged 18-35 years with stable Graves' hyperthyroidism.

In this sample, this clonotype turned up many times. The chain links TRBV29-1 to TRBJ1-1; D not resolved. The germline CDR1 and CDR2 sequences are SQVTM and ANQGSEA. V lost 4 bases and J lost 0, with 12 bases in between. The CDR3 is 14 residues long. Written as DNA, the CDR3 is TGCAGCGTTGGCGGACGGACCATGAACACTGAAGCTTTCTTT. Encoded protein: CSVGGRTMNTEAFF.

This clonotype was seen a handful of times. The genes are TRBV5-1 and TRBJ2-3, with D unclear. Germline lookup yields CDR1 SGHRS and CDR2 YFSETQ. Deletions cut 4 bases from V and 4 bases from J, with 10 bases between. The CDR3 is made up of 13 amino acids. The CDR3 DNA is TGCGCCAGCAGCAGTATCCCTCCAGATACGCAGTATTTT. This sequence encodes CASSSIPPDTQYF.

This clonotype has only a few counts. This rearrangement joins TRBV27 to TRBJ2-7, with D possibly being TRBD2 (6 bases). The germline gives CDR1 MNHEY, CDR2 SMNVEV (reference sequence). V lost 6 bases and J lost 0, with 12 bases in between. There are 14 residues in the CDR3. The CDR3 DNA follows: TGTGCCAGCAGCGGGACTCGTATCTCCTACGAGCAGTACTTC. As protein: CASSGTRISYEQYF.

Only a few counts were recorded for this clonotype. The chain couples TRBV18 to TRBJ2-5; D is perhaps TRBD2 (6 bases). This CDR3 is built from 18 residues. Germline V gene data show CDR1 as KGHSH and CDR2 as LQKENI. The V end was cut by 2 bases, the J end by 3 bases, with 22 bases between. The CDR3 sequence is CASSPAPTAGLAKETQYF. In DNA form, the CDR3 reads TGTGCCAGCTCACCAGCACCCACTGCGGGGTTAGCCAAAGAGACCCAGTACTTC.

This clonotype was seen ten or more times. The chain combines TRBV7-2 with TRBJ2-7; D remains ambiguous. The CDR3 is 13 residues long. V was pared by 4 bases and J by 3 bases, with 10 bases between. Germline V gene lookup returns CDR1 SGHTA and CDR2 FQGNSA. CDR3 in amino acids: CASSSVGHYEQYF. The CDR3 DNA follows: TGTGCCAGCAGCTCGGTGGGCCACTACGAGCAGTACTTC.

This clonotype occurred many times. The chain carries TRBV6-5 and TRBJ2-7, with a weak D call TRBD1 (6 bases). The CDR3 covers 13 residues. Germline CDR1 is MNHEY and CDR2 is SVGAGI. V lost 2 bases and J lost 3, with 8 bases in between. CDR3 bases: TGTGCCAGCAGTTACCAGGGGCTCTACGAGCAGTACTTC. It specifies CASSYQGLYEQYF.

This clonotype came up a few times. The chain couples TRBV7-9 to TRBJ1-1; D gene uncertain. The germline V gene has CDR1 SEHNR and CDR2 FQNEAQ (reference sequence). The CDR3 has 14 residues. Trimming removed 5 bases at V and 5 bases at J, with 15 bases between. CDR3 in DNA: TGTGCCAGCAGCGGGGAGGCATGGAGGACTGAAGCTTTCTTT. The encoded protein is CASSGEAWRTEAFF.

The table lists this clonotype with many counts. The CDR3 DNA is TGTGCCAGCAGTTTAGAGGCCGTAAGCAATCAGCCCCAGCATTTT. Its translation is CASSLEAVSNQPQHF. V gene TRBV12-3 or TRBV12-4 combines with J gene TRBJ1-5; D unclear. V shed 1 base and J shed 1 base, with 8 bases lying between them. The CDR3 runs 15 residues.

This clonotype was seen at least ten times. V and J are TRBV12-3 or TRBV12-4 and TRBJ2-2, with D tentatively TRBD2 (6 bases). Trimming removed 6 bases at V and 1 base at J, with 12 bases between. This CDR3 region has 15 residues. The CDR3 DNA reads as TGTGCCAGCAGGCCTGGGACTCGGAACACCGGGGAGCTGTTTTTT. Encoded protein: CASRPGTRNTGELFF.

This clonotype was counted at least ten times. The chain couples TRBV6-2 or TRBV6-3 to TRBJ1-1; 7 bases fit TRBD1. The length of the CDR3 is 14 residues. Germline CDR1 and CDR2: MNHEY and SVGEGT. Trimming removed 5 bases from V and 7 bases from J; junction bases left unmatched: 10. CDR3 DNA: TGTGCCAGCAGTCCGGGACAGAGAATTAATGAAGCTTTCTTT. This translates into CASSPGQRINEAFF.

This clonotype was counted ten times or more. The CDR3 sequence: CASSPLGIKEQYF. In nucleotides, the CDR3 is TGCGCCAGCAGCCCCCTGGGCATCAAGGAGCAGTACTTC. V usage is TRBV4-1 and J usage is TRBJ2-7; D gene uncertain. V was pared by 4 bases and J by 7 bases, with 14 bases between. Germline V CDR1 and CDR2: MGHRA, YSYEKL. This CDR3 spans 13 amino acids.

This clonotype was recorded many times. A much larger clone sits a single nucleotide away, making a read error possible. This chain links TRBV12-3 or TRBV12-4 with TRBJ1-2; the match to TRBD1 covers 10 bases. V shed 6 bases, J shed 2 bases, and the junction held 6 bases outside the gene matches. The CDR3 sequence is 15 residues long. CDR3 DNA: TGTGCCAGCAGAGTTCGGGACAGGGGAAACTATGGCTACACCTTC. Translating it yields CASRVRDRGNYGYTF.

This clonotype showed up just a few times. Possible read error: a much larger clone is one base away. The gene calls are TRBV7-3 and TRBJ1-1; D gene uncertain. CDR3 size: 13 residues. Germline CDR1 SGHTA, CDR2 FQGTGA. DNA of the CDR3: TGTGCCAGCAGCTTAGAAGGGAGGACTGAAGCTTGCTTT. As protein: CASSLEGRTEACF.

The V call is TRBV12-3 or TRBV12-4, the J call TRBJ1-1; D gene uncertain. CDR3 size: 13 residues. V lost 3 bases and J lost 3, with 8 bases in between. The CDR3: CASSFSRDTEAFF. The CDR3 bases are TGTGCCAGCAGTTTCTCCCGGGACACTGAAGCTTTCTTT.

In its sample, this clonotype was seen many times. This chain joins TRBV12-3 or TRBV12-4 and TRBJ2-5, with TRBD2 matching 11 bases. Trimming cost V 7 bases and J 5 bases; bases outside gene matches: 6. The CDR3 is made up of 14 amino acids. CDR3 sequence reads: CASTLAGGRETQYF. CDR3 bases: TGTGCCAGCACCCTAGCGGGGGGACGGGAGACCCAGTACTTC.

In this sample, this clonotype turned up many times. CDR3 DNA: TGCAGTGCTAGAGATCTTAGCGGGGGGACCTACGAGCAGTACTTC. Translating it yields CSARDLSGGTYEQYF. V usage is TRBV20-1 and J usage is TRBJ2-7; 10 bases fit TRBD2. Germline values: CDR1 DFQATT, CDR2 SNEGSKA (reference sequence). J lost 2 bases, V lost 0 bases, and 4 bases had no gene match. The CDR3 spans 15 residues.

A remark on this clonotype: The germline gene is not matched at one end of the junction; a read error may be the cause. The rearrangement uses TRBV11-2 and TRBJ2-2, with TRBD2 matching over 10 bases. The germline gives CDR1 SGHAT, CDR2 FQNNGV. The CDR3 is 16 amino acids. This chain's CDR3 is CASSFTSGANTGELFF. The CDR3 DNA follows: TGTGCCAGCAGCTTTACTAGCGGGGCGAACACCGGGGAGTTGTTTTTT.

This clonotype was seen at least ten times. The V and J genes are TRBV2 and TRBJ2-7; D is ambiguous. This CDR3 contains 13 residues. CDR1 SNHLY and CDR2 FYNNEI come from the germline V gene. Trimming pared 0 bases from V and 3 bases from J, leaving 6 bases between. CDR3 loop: CASSEANYYEQYF. CDR3 nucleotides: TGTGCCAGCAGTGAAGCTAATTACTACGAGCAGTACTTC.